The 10 T cell receptor beta chains given below trace back to one sample, sequenced in a study of radiation and T cells in renal cell carcinoma. Time point meaning: baseline pretreatment blood. Treatment: 15 Gy SBRT to primary tumor, nephrectomy 4 weeks later. Profiled with immunoSEQ multiplex PCR; TCRdb holds only in-frame clones, not every one. The sample includes 100,000 to 150,000 clones, 80% to 85% of them seen just once. The source material was blood, sampled from a patient whose treatment included radiotherapy and nephrectomy. These receptors were obtained from a woman in her sixties with renal cell carcinoma.

The chain is built from TRBV15 and TRBJ1-2; D remains unclear. Germline CDR1 LNHNV, CDR2 YYDKDF (reference sequence). The V and J ends lost 6 bases and 4 bases respectively, with 12 bases between them. This CDR3 is built from 13 residues. DNA for the CDR3: TGTGCCACCAGTCCCCGGGGAACCTATGGCTACACCTTC. This sequence encodes CATSPRGTYGYTF.

The chain uses TRBV5-5 and TRBJ2-7; no reliable D call. The CDR3 sequence is 12 residues long. Germline V lookup: CDR1 SGHKS, CDR2 YYEKEE (reference sequence). The V gene lost 3 bases and the J gene lost 4 bases, with 8 bases spanning the gap. CDR3 in DNA: TGTGCCAGCAGCTGGGGTCCTTACGAGCAGTACTTC. This encodes CASSWGPYEQYF.

The chain is built from TRBV2 and TRBJ2-5; weak D call: TRBD2 (6 bases). V lost 2 bases and J lost 7, with 14 bases in between. The germline V gene has CDR1 SNHLY and CDR2 FYNNEI. The CDR3 sequence is 14 residues long. The CDR3 loop is CASSENLRGGTQYF. CDR3 in DNA: TGTGCCAGCAGTGAAAATCTACGGGGAGGGACCCAGTACTTC.

The chain links TRBV2 to TRBJ2-7; TRBD1 matches at 7 bases. The germline CDR1 and CDR2 sequences are SNHLY and FYNNEI. V was clipped by 7 bases and J by 5 bases; unmatched bases: 8. The CDR3 runs to 13 residues. CDR3 protein: CASNRQGSHEQYF. CDR3 nucleotide sequence: TGTGCCAGCAATCGACAGGGTTCACACGAGCAGTACTTC.

The chain couples TRBV28 to TRBJ1-1; perhaps TRBD1 as D (5 bases). V was clipped by 3 bases and J by 5 bases, with 13 bases between them. Germline lookup yields CDR1 MDHEN and CDR2 SYDVKM. The CDR3 is 14 residues long. CDR3 in DNA: TGTGCCAGCAGTTTCGCAGGGCAAATGACTGAAGCTTTCTTT. Protein sequence: CASSFAGQMTEAFF.

The chain joins TRBV6-1 to TRBJ2-3; 10 nucleotides match TRBD1. Germline CDR1 is MNHNS and CDR2 is SASEGT. CDR3 size: 14 residues. V lost 6 bases, J lost 3 bases, and 3 bases stayed unmatched. Here the CDR3 reads CASSRDRGTDTQYF. Here the CDR3 DNA reads TGTGCCAGCAGCCGGGACAGGGGTACAGATACGCAGTATTTT.

This clone was counted a single time. The chain is built from TRBV28 and TRBJ1-5, with 9 bases identical to TRBD1. Germline-derived CDR1 and CDR2 are MDHEN and SYDVKM. V was clipped by 8 bases and J by 3 bases; unmatched bases: 5. This CDR3 has 14 amino acids. CDR3 nucleotides: TGTGCCAGCCGGGACAGGGCGGACAATCAGCCCCAGCATTTT. Protein product: CASRDRADNQPQHF.

The chain joins TRBV9 to TRBJ2-1; 9 bases line up with TRBD1. The CDR3 covers 15 residues. With 4 bases clipped from V and 3 bases from J, the junction kept 5 bases outside the gene matches. Germline V gives CDR1 SGDLS, CDR2 YYNGEE. The CDR3: CASSPGQGFYNEQFF. For the CDR3, the DNA is TGTGCCAGCAGCCCGGGACAGGGTTTCTACAATGAGCAGTTCTTC.

This chain links TRBV15 with TRBJ2-7, with TRBD2 identical over 8 bases. The germline V gene has CDR1 LNHNV and CDR2 YYDKDF (reference sequence). The CDR3 covers 16 residues. V gave up 1 base and J gave up 6 bases; unmatched junction bases: 11. The CDR3: CATSRGGGGLGTEQYF. In nucleotides, the CDR3 is TGTGCCACCAGCAGAGGTGGTGGGGGACTAGGGACCGAGCAGTACTTC.

V usage is TRBV28 and J usage is TRBJ1-2; D perhaps matches TRBD1 (5 bases). V lost 8 bases, J lost 7 bases, and 20 bases lay in between. Germline CDR1 and CDR2: MDHEN and SYDVKM. The CDR3 is made up of 14 amino acids. The CDR3 protein is CASAESGTGRGYTF. The CDR3, as DNA: TGTGCCAGCGCGGAATCTGGGACGGGCCGTGGCTACACCTTC.